This T cell receptor (beta chain) comes out of a study of T cells in Graves' hyperthyroidism and ophthalmopathy. Template material for amplifying TCR beta CDR3 regions consisted of RNA transcripts. TCR CDR3 regions were first amplified by RT-PCR with HTBI primers. A single record per CDR3 protein comes from TCRdb applying MiXCR to the multiplex PCR reads. The sample records about 300,000 distinct CDR3 sequences, more than 10% being singletons. This clonotype was counted ten times or more. Germline CDR1 is KGHSH and CDR2 is LQKENI. The V end was cut by 6 bases, the J end by 8 bases, with 17 bases between. The length of the CDR3 is 14 residues.

J is TRBJ2-1 and V is TRBV18, with D maybe TRBD1 (7 bases). The clonotype was recovered from a young woman with Graves' hyperthyroidism that later progressed to Graves' ophthalmopathy. The sequenced sample was blood. CDR3 loop: CASSHLGRGDEQFF. Here the CDR3 DNA reads TGTGCCAGCTCCCATCTCGGCAGGGGGGATGAGCAGTTCTTC.